Below, 12 T cell receptor beta chains from the same sample are listed, as sequenced in a study of CXCR3-negative and CXCR3-positive naive CD8 T cells. Via 5' RACE with UMI labels, TRB cDNA libraries were prepared. From its re-call of the 5' RACE reads, TCRdb lists each CDR3 protein once, without DNA. The sample spans over 80,000 distinct CDR3 sequences; the ten largest clones claim approximately 1.4%. The sequenced material came from naive CXCR3- CD8+ T cells from blood. Subset noted: CD45RO-CCR7+CD27+CD95- naive CD8+ T cells lacking CXCR3 (TNR3-). Receptor source: a human donor in good health. Some clones in this sample may be carry-over from other donors' samples.

The chain uses TRBV15 and TRBJ2-7; the TRBD2 assignment by TCRdb is unverifiable without DNA. Germline V lookup: CDR1 LNHNV, CDR2 YYDKDF (reference sequence). This CDR3 is 16 amino acids long. This chain's CDR3 is CATSRGGSGNPYEQYF.

The chain's CDR3 is CASSSRDRDGEKLFF. This rearrangement joins TRBV5-4 to TRBJ1-4; TCRdb's assignment of TRBD1 cannot be checked, as there is no DNA. The length of the CDR3 is 15 residues. Germline CDR1 SGHNT, CDR2 YYREEE (reference sequence). Full variable domain (rest looked up from reference TRBV5-4 and TRBJ1-4): ETGVTQSPTHLIKTRGQQVTLRCSSQSGHNTVSWYQQALGQGPQFIFQYYREEENGRGNFPPRFSGLQFPNYSSELNVNALELDDSALYLCASSSRDRDGEKLFFGSGTQLSVL.

The chain combines TRBV6-2 or TRBV6-3 with TRBJ2-7. Germline V CDR1 and CDR2: MNHEY, SVGEGT. This CDR3 is built from 12 residues. The CDR3 protein is CASSYQSYEQYF.

The chain recombines TRBV20-1 with TRBJ1-5. CDR3 length: 13 amino acids. Germline lookup yields CDR1 DFQATT and CDR2 SNEGSKA (reference sequence). CDR3 sequence: CSARGPSNQPQHF.

V and J are TRBV29-1 and TRBJ2-1; TCRdb designates TRBD1, a call that cannot be tested without DNA. The CDR3 is 17 amino acids. Germline values: CDR1 SQVTM, CDR2 ANQGSEA. Here the CDR3 reads CSVEGGQSHSSYNEQFF.

The V call is TRBV3-1, the J call TRBJ2-3; there is no DNA to check the TCRdb D call of TRBD2. The CDR3 length is 17 residues. Germline lookup yields CDR1 LGHDT and CDR2 YNNKEL (reference sequence). The CDR3 spells CASSQVGLAGVTDTQYF.

The rearrangement uses TRBV20-1 and TRBJ1-2; TCRdb reports TRBD1, a call that lacks DNA to check it against. Germline CDR1 and CDR2: DFQATT and SNEGSKA (reference sequence). The CDR3 has 17 residues. The CDR3 sequence: CSARVPGTGVARGGYTF.

The chain is built from TRBV12-3 or TRBV12-4 and TRBJ1-6; TCRdb indicates TRBD1, and absent DNA this call remains unverified. The CDR3 is 14 amino acids. The CDR3: CASSFRGYNSPLHF.

The rearrangement joins TRBV29-1 to TRBJ1-3. Per germline, CDR1 SQVTM and CDR2 ANQGSEA. The CDR3 runs 12 residues. This CDR3 is CSVAAAGNTIYF. The full variable domain, in which reference TRBV29-1 and TRBJ1-3 provide the parts outside the CDR3, is SAVISQKPSRDICQRGTSLTIQCQVDSQVTMMFWYRQQPGQSLTLIATANQGSEATYESGFVIDKFPISRPNLTFSTLTVSNMSPEDSSIYLCSVAAAGNTIYFGEGSWLTVV.

This chain connects TRBV29-1 to TRBJ2-7. Germline V CDR1 and CDR2: SQVTM, ANQGSEA. The CDR3 runs 12 residues. CDR3 in amino acids: CSVPDGPYEQYF.

The chain combines TRBV21-1 with TRBJ1-4. TRBV21-1 counts as a pseudogene. CDR3 length: 12 amino acids. The CDR3 protein is CALAMGGLKLFF.

The gene calls are TRBV25-1 and TRBJ1-4; TCRdb proposes TRBD1, but this gene call is untestable without DNA. This CDR3 has 15 amino acids. Germline loops: CDR1 MGHDK, CDR2 SYGVNS. This chain's CDR3 is CASSDRQLSEEKLFF.